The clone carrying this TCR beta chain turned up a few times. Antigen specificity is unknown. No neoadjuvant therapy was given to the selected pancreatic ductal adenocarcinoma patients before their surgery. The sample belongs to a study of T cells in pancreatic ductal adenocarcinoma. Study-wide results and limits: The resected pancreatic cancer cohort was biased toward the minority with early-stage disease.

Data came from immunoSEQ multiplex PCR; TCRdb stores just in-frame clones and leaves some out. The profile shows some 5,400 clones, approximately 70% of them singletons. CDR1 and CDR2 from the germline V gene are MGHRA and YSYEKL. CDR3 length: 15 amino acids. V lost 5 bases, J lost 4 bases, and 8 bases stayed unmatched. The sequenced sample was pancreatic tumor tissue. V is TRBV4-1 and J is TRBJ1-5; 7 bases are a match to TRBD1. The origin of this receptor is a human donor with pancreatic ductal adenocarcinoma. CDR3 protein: CASSFDRVGNQPQHF. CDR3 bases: TGCGCCAGCAGCTTTGACAGGGTTGGGAATCAGCCCCAGCATTTT.